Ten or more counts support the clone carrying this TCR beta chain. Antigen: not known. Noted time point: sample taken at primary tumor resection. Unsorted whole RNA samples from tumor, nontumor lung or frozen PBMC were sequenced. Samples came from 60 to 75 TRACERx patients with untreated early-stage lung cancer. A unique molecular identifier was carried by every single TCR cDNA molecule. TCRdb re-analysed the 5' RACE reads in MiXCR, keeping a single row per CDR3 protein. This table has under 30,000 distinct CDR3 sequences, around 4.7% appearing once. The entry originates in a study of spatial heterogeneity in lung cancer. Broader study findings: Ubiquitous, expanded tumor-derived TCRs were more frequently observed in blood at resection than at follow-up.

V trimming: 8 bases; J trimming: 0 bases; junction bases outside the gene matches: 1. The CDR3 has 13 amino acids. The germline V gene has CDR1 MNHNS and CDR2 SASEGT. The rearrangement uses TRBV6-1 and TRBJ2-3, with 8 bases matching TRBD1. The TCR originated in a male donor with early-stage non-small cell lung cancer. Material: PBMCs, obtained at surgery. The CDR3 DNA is TGTGCCAGCGGACAGGGAAGCACAGATACGCAGTATTTT. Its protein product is CASGQGSTDTQYF.